The source of this T cell receptor beta chain is a study of cytotoxic CD8 clonotypes in ibrutinib-treated CLL. Study-level results: Clonality showed a rise at ibrutinib response that reversed toward baseline at progression.

With 4 bases removed from V and 6 bases from J, the gap between germline ends came to 7 bases. This CDR3 region has 11 residues. Germline V gene lookup returns CDR1 KGHSH and CDR2 LQKENI. Note on this clone: What it binds is unknown.

Only in-frame clones appear in the TCRdb table, and some are missing; sequencing was by immunoSEQ multiplex PCR. The top ten hold 15% of the sample, which has hundreds of thousands of clones, under 80% seen once. The chain couples TRBV18 to TRBJ2-7; no clear D. The clonotype was recovered from a human donor with chronic lymphocytic leukemia. Sequenced material: PBMCs, taken after 24 months of ibrutinib treatment. Here the CDR3 reads CASSRLGEQYF. CDR3 in DNA: TGTGCCAGCTCACGCCTGGGCGAGCAGTACTTC.